Listed here is a single T cell receptor beta chain. The V end lost 0 bases, the J end lost 5 bases, and 14 bases lay between the germline ends. Germline CDR1 SGHNT, CDR2 YENEEA. The CDR3 has 16 residues. The repertoire was sequenced with immunoSEQ multiplex PCR; TCRdb's copy has only in-frame clones and lacks some. The sample shows 110,000 to 150,000 clones, 85% to 95% of them seen only once. This entry is derived from a study of T cell responses to AZD1222 COVID-19 vaccine. The genes are TRBV11-3 and TRBJ2-1, with D perhaps TRBD1 or TRBD2 (6 bases each). The specimen was peripheral blood, collected after recovery from COVID-19. This receptor was obtained from an adult who had recovered from COVID-19. This CDR3 is CASSLDVGGSDNEQFF. For the CDR3, the DNA is TGTGCCAGCAGCTTAGATGTGGGGGGCTCGGACAATGAGCAGTTCTTC. Complete variable domain (other parts from reference TRBV11-3 and TRBJ2-1): EAGVVQSPRYKIIEKKQPVAFWCNPISGHNTLYWYLQNLGQGPELLIRYENEEAVDDSQLPKDRFSAERLKGVDSTLKIQPAELGDSAVYLCASSLDVGGSDNEQFFGPGTRLTVL.